Shown below are 25 T cell receptor beta chains from a single sample sequenced in a study of long-term antiretroviral therapy in people with HIV. The libraries were made with immunoSEQ v3.0 at survey level. The repertoire was sequenced with immunoSEQ multiplex PCR; TCRdb's copy has only in-frame clones and lacks some. This sample yields 24,000 or so clones, of which about four fifths are seen a single time; 5.1% belongs to the top ten. This specimen consisted of unsorted PBMCs, obtained 3 years after starting antiretroviral therapy. The receptors were gathered from a man aged 18 to 29 with HIV.

This chain joins TRBV28 and TRBJ2-7; 8 nucleotides agree with TRBD1. The CDR3 has 15 residues. From germline, CDR1 is MDHEN and CDR2 SYDVKM. The V segment lost 3 bases and the J segment 4 bases; nucleotides outside the gene matches: 8. CDR3 nucleotide sequence: TGTGCCAGCAGTTTGACAGGGGTTATGGGTTACGAGCAGTACGTC. Its protein is CASSLTGVMGYEQYV.

The chain joins TRBV6-5 to TRBJ2-1, with D hard to call. The CDR3 extends over 13 amino acids. CDR1 is MNHEY, CDR2 SVGAGI, per germline. Trimming removed 6 bases from V and 7 bases from J, with 13 bases in between. This CDR3 is CASRMGMVNEQFF. For the CDR3, the DNA is TGTGCCAGCAGAATGGGTATGGTAAATGAGCAGTTCTTC.

In this sample, this clone turned up a few times. CDR3 region: CASSDRDRGSPLHF. The CDR3 nucleotides read TGTGCCAGCAGCGACCGGGACAGGGGTTCACCCCTCCACTTT. The gene calls are TRBV7-2 and TRBJ1-6; 10 bases are a match to TRBD1. Germline V CDR1 and CDR2: SGHTA, FQGNSA. The CDR3 is made up of 14 amino acids. V gave up 5 bases and J gave up 9 bases; unmatched junction bases: 4.

The chain links TRBV5-1 to TRBJ1-4; D is ambiguous. Germline-derived CDR1 and CDR2 are SGHRS and YFSETQ. V lost 0 bases and J lost 2, with 11 bases in between. The CDR3 is 16 amino acids. CDR3 residues: CASSLALVGTNEKLFF. Here the CDR3 DNA reads TGCGCCAGCAGCTTGGCCCTCGTAGGTACTAATGAAAAACTGTTTTTT.

The chain employs TRBV9 and TRBJ2-2, with 8 bases identical to TRBD1. V lost 2 bases, J lost 6 bases, and 9 bases stayed unmatched. CDR3 length: 16 residues. Germline V gene data show CDR1 as SGDLS and CDR2 as YYNGEE. This chain's CDR3 is CASSVRTGTLPGELFF. Here the CDR3 DNA reads TGTGCCAGCAGCGTTAGGACAGGGACTCTTCCCGGGGAGCTGTTTTTT.

The gene calls are TRBV5-6 and TRBJ2-3, with D hard to call. V was cut by 3 bases and J by 0 bases, with 2 bases left in between. The CDR3 spans 12 residues. Per the germline V gene, CDR1 is SGHDT and CDR2 is YYEEEE. CDR3 nucleotides: TGTGCCAGCAGCTCAAGCACAGATACGCAGTATTTT. This gives the protein CASSSSTDTQYF.

There are a few counts of this clone. Other DNA sequences in this specimen translate into the identical CDR3. CDR3 DNA: TGTGCCAGCAGCGTAGAGGGGAGCTACGAGCAGTACTTC. It yields the protein CASSVEGSYEQYF. The chain uses TRBV9 and TRBJ2-7, with D possibly being TRBD1 or TRBD2 (5 bases each). Germline CDR1 SGDLS, CDR2 YYNGEE. The V end was cut by 0 bases, the J end by 3 bases, with 7 bases between. This CDR3 spans 13 amino acids.

The CDR3: CASSLWRNQETQYF. The CDR3 DNA is TGTGCCAGCAGCTTATGGCGGAACCAAGAGACCCAGTACTTC. The rearrangement uses TRBV7-8 and TRBJ2-5; D is unclear. The ends were cut back, 2 bases at V and 0 bases at J, with 7 bases in the middle. CDR1 and CDR2 (germline): SGHVS, FQNEAQ. This CDR3 is built from 14 residues.

The chain combines TRBV7-6 with TRBJ2-1; a possible D gene is TRBD2 (5 bases). The CDR3 totals 16 residues. Trimming took off 1 base at V and 5 bases at J, with 15 bases between the two ends. Germline V lookup: CDR1 SGHVS, CDR2 FNYEAQ. For the CDR3, the DNA is TGTGCCAGCAGCTTAGATATATCGGGGTACAACAATGAGCAGTTCTTC. This encodes CASSLDISGYNNEQFF.

This clone was observed a handful of times. V usage is TRBV9 and J usage is TRBJ2-1; 15 bases fit TRBD2. After removal of 0 bases from V and 9 bases from J, the junction contained 7 bases not matched to a gene. CDR1 and CDR2 from the germline V gene are SGDLS and YYNGEE. CDR3 length: 17 amino acids. This chain's CDR3 is CASSVGRTSGGAGEQFF. CDR3 DNA: TGTGCCAGCAGCGTAGGCCGGACTAGCGGGGGGGCGGGTGAGCAGTTCTTC.

The chain combines TRBV7-3 with TRBJ2-5; 10 nucleotides agree with TRBD2. Germline lookup yields CDR1 SGHTA and CDR2 FQGTGA. This CDR3 has 16 residues. Losses at the gene ends were 5 bases for V and 2 bases for J; bases not matched to a gene: 8. CDR3 sequence reads: CASSPGLAAVQETQYF. The DNA for the CDR3 is TGTGCCAGCAGCCCTGGACTAGCGGCGGTACAAGAGACCCAGTACTTC.

The chain uses TRBV5-5 and TRBJ1-1, with D tentatively TRBD1 (6 bases). Trimming shortened V by 4 bases and J by 2 bases, and 12 bases separated the two germline ends. The CDR3 has 14 amino acids. Germline assignment: CDR1 SGHKS and CDR2 YYEKEE (reference sequence). This chain's CDR3 is CASSLTGHNTEAFF. CDR3 sequence (DNA): TGTGCCAGCAGCCTCACGGGACATAACACTGAAGCTTTCTTT.

This chain joins TRBV5-1 and TRBJ2-3; a possible D gene is TRBD1 (6 bases). This CDR3 is built from 15 residues. Trimming cost V 4 bases and J 0 bases, with 12 bases left between them. Looked up from germline, CDR1 is SGHRS and CDR2 is YFSETQ. The CDR3 spells CASSRQETSTDTQYF. The CDR3 DNA sequence: TGCGCCAGCAGCAGACAGGAGACGAGCACAGATACGCAGTATTTT.

V gene TRBV18 combines with J gene TRBJ1-1; TRBD1 aligns across 7 bases. The CDR3 runs to 14 residues. J was trimmed by 7 bases and V by 5 bases; bases with no gene match: 10. Germline CDR1 KGHSH, CDR2 LQKENI. The CDR3 nucleotides read TGTGCCAGCTCATCGTCAAATGGACAGGTTGAAGCTTTCTTT. Translated: CASSSSNGQVEAFF.

This clone has just a few counts. The chain carries TRBV4-2 and TRBJ1-2; a possible D gene is TRBD1 (6 bases). Germline CDR1 reads LGHNA; CDR2 reads YNFKEQ. Between the trimmed V and J ends, which lost 5 bases and 5 bases, there was a span of 21 bases. The CDR3 length is 16 residues. The DNA of the CDR3 is TGTGCCAGCAGCGACAGGCGGGTGCAGGAAAGGTATGGCTACACCTTC. Translating gives CASSDRRVQERYGYTF.

V usage is TRBV6-1 and J usage is TRBJ1-6; no definite D call. The CDR3 runs 18 residues. V lost 4 bases and J lost 0, with 16 bases in between. The germline CDR1 and CDR2 sequences are MNHNS and SASEGT. CDR3 residues: CASSAHGRDSSYNSPLHF. The CDR3 DNA is TGTGCCAGCAGTGCCCACGGACGGGATAGCTCCTATAATTCACCCCTCCACTTT.

Here the CDR3 reads CASSTGGSGNQPQHF. For the CDR3, the DNA is TGTGCCAGCAGCACAGGGGGTAGTGGCAATCAGCCCCAGCATTTT. The V call is TRBV6-1, the J call TRBJ1-5; 8 nucleotides match TRBD1. The junction had 6 bases not matched to a gene; V was cut back by 6 bases and J by 2 bases. CDR1 is MNHNS and CDR2 is SASEGT in the germline V gene. The CDR3 runs to 15 residues.

The V gene is TRBV19, the J gene TRBJ2-7; D perhaps matches TRBD2 (5 bases). CDR3 length: 13 amino acids. Between the trimmed V and J ends, which lost 5 bases and 2 bases, there was a span of 10 bases. Germline assignment: CDR1 LNHDA and CDR2 SQIVND (reference sequence). The CDR3 spells CASSGGLTYEQYF. In DNA form, the CDR3 reads TGTGCCAGTAGTGGAGGCCTAACCTACGAGCAGTACTTC. The full variable domain, in which reference TRBV19 and TRBJ2-7 provide the parts outside the CDR3, is DGGITQSPKYLFRKEGQNVTLSCEQNLNHDAMYWYRQDPGQGLRLIYYSQIVNDFQKGDIAEGYSVSREKKESFPLTVTSAQKNPTAFYLCASSGGLTYEQYFGPGTRLTVT.

The genes are TRBV4-2 and TRBJ2-2, with TRBD1 as a possible D gene (8 bases). V lost 8 bases and J 5 bases, leaving 15 bases between the germline ends. Germline V gene sequence: CDR1 LGHNA, CDR2 YNFKEQ. This CDR3 spans 14 amino acids. The CDR3 sequence: CASQDREGTGELFF. The CDR3 region has the DNA TGTGCCAGCCAGGACAGGGAGGGTACCGGGGAGCTGTTTTTT.

The chain links TRBV2 to TRBJ1-5; TRBD1 agrees at 8 bases. Looked up from germline, CDR1 is SNHLY and CDR2 is FYNNEI. The CDR3 covers 16 residues. V trimming: 6 bases; J trimming: 1 base; junction bases outside the gene matches: 8. Written as DNA, the CDR3 is TGTGCCAGCAGGGGGAGGACAGGGACGAGCAATCAGCCCCAGCATTTT. Translation gives CASRGRTGTSNQPQHF.

The chain joins TRBV2 to TRBJ1-2, with D perhaps TRBD1 (5 bases). The length of the CDR3 is 16 residues. Germline CDR1 SNHLY, CDR2 FYNNEI. V lost 2 bases, J lost 3 bases, and 16 bases lay in between. The CDR3 loop is CASSEWATGGHYGYTF. The CDR3 nucleotides read TGTGCCAGCAGTGAATGGGCGACGGGGGGACACTATGGCTACACCTTC.

V is TRBV29-1 and J is TRBJ2-2; TRBD2 might be the D (5 bases). V lost 3 bases, J lost 2 bases, and 7 bases lay in between. There are 13 residues in the CDR3. CDR1 and CDR2 (germline): SQVTM, ANQGSEA. The CDR3 here is CSVDEGNTGELFF. For the CDR3, the DNA is TGCAGCGTTGATGAGGGAAACACCGGGGAGCTGTTTTTT.

The rearrangement uses TRBV28 and TRBJ1-2; D is ambiguous. V lost 2 bases to trimming and J lost 8 bases, with 12 bases between them. This CDR3 spans 13 amino acids. From germline, CDR1 is MDHEN and CDR2 SYDVKM. The CDR3 region is CASSLVGGGGYTF. CDR3 nucleotide sequence: TGTGCCAGCAGTTTAGTCGGCGGCGGAGGCTACACCTTC.

This clone was counted only a few times. The V call is TRBV6-6, the J call TRBJ1-2; D is perhaps TRBD1 (5 bases). In germline, CDR1 is MNHNY, CDR2 SVGAGI (reference sequence). V was clipped by 2 bases and J by 4 bases, with 8 bases between them. The CDR3 has 13 residues. The CDR3 nucleotides are TGTGCCAGCAGTTACGGGGGGACCTATGGCTACACCTTC. Protein sequence: CASSYGGTYGYTF.

The gene calls are TRBV27 and TRBJ2-1; 7 nucleotides agree with TRBD1. Per germline, CDR1 MNHEY and CDR2 SMNVEV (reference sequence). This CDR3 has 15 residues. The trim removed 4 bases at V and 2 bases at J, leaving 5 bases unmatched. The CDR3 region is CASSSQGEAYNEQFF. The CDR3 DNA sequence: TGTGCCAGCAGTTCCCAGGGGGAAGCCTACAATGAGCAGTTCTTC.